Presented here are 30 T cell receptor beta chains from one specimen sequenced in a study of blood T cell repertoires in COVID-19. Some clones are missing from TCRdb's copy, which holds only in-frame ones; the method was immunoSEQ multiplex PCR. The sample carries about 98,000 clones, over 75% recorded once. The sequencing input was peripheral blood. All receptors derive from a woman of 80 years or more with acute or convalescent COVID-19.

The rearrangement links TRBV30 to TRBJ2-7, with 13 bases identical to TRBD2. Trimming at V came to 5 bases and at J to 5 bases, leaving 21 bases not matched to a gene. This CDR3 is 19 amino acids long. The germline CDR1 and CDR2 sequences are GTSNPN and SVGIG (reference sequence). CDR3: CAWGSIRLAGGRGIHEQYV. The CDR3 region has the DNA TGTGCCTGGGGATCCATTCGACTAGCGGGGGGCCGGGGTATCCACGAGCAGTACGTC.

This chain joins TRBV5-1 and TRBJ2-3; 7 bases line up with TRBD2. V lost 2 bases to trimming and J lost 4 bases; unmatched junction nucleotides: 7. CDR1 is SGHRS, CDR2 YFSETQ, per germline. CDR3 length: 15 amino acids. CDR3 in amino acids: CASSFSGGTADTQYF. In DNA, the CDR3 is TGCGCCAGCAGCTTTTCCGGGGGGACGGCAGATACGCAGTATTTT.

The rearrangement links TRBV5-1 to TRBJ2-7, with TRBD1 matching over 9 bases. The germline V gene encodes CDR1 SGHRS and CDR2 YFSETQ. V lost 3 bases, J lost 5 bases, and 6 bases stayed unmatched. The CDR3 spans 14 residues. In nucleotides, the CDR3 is TGCGCCAGCAGCTCATCCCGGGACAGGGACGAGCAGTACTTC. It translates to CASSSSRDRDEQYF.

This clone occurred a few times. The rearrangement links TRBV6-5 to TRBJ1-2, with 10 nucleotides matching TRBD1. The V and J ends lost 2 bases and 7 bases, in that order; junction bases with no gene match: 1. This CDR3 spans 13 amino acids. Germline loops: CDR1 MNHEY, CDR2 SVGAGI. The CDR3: CASSYRDRGGYTF. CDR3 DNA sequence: TGTGCCAGCAGTTACCGGGACAGGGGTGGCTACACCTTC.

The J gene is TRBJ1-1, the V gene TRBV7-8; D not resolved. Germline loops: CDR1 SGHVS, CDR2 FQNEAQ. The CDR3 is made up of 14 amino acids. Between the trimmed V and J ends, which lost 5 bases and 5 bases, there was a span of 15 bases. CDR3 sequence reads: CASSPTGRRTEAFF. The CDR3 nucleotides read TGTGCCAGCAGCCCGACTGGGAGACGGACTGAAGCTTTCTTT.

The CDR3 DNA sequence: TGCGCCAGCAGCCCCGGACAGGGTACGGAGACCCAGTACTTC. Protein sequence: CASSPGQGTETQYF. This rearrangement joins TRBV4-3 to TRBJ2-5, with 8 bases identical to TRBD1. The germline gives CDR1 LGHNA, CDR2 YSLEER. The CDR3 sequence is 14 residues long. J gave up 5 bases and V 4 bases, and 6 bases lay outside the gene matches.

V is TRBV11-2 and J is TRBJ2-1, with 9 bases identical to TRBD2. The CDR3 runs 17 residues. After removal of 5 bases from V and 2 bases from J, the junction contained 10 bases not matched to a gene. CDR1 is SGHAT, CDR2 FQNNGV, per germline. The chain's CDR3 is CASSPEGASGAYNEQFF. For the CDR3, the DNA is TGTGCCAGCAGCCCCGAGGGGGCTAGCGGGGCCTACAATGAGCAGTTCTTC.

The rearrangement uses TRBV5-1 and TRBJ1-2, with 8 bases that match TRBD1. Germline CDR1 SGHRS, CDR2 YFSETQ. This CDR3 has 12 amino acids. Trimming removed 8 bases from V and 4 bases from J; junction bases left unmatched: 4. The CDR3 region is CASGQGLYGYTF. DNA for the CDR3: TGCGCCAGTGGACAGGGACTCTATGGCTACACCTTC. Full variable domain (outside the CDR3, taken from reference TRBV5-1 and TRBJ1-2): KAGVTQTPRYLIKTRGQQVTLSCSPISGHRSVSWYQQTPGQGLQFLFEYFSETQRNKGNFPGRFSGRQFSNSRSEMNVSTLELGDSALYLCASGQGLYGYTFGSGTRLTVV.

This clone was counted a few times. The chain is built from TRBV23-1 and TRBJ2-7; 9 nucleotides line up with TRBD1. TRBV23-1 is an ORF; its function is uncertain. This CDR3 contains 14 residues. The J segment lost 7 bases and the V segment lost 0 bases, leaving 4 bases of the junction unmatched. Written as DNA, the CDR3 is TGCGCCAGCAGTCAATCGACGACAGGGGGGGAGCAGTACGTC. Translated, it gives CASSQSTTGGEQYV.

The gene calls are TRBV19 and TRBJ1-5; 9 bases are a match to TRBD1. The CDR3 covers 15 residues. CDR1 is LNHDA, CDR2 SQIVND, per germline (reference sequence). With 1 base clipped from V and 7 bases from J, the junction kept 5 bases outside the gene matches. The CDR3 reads CASSIVGQGSQPQHF. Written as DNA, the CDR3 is TGTGCCAGTAGTATAGTAGGACAGGGGTCCCAGCCCCAGCATTTT.

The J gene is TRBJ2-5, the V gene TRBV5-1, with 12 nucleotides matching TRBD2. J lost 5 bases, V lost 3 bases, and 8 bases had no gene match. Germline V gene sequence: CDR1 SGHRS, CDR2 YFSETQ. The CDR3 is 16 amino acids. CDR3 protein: CASSSGLAGSLETQYF. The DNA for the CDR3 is TGCGCCAGCAGCTCCGGACTAGCGGGGTCTCTGGAGACCCAGTACTTC.

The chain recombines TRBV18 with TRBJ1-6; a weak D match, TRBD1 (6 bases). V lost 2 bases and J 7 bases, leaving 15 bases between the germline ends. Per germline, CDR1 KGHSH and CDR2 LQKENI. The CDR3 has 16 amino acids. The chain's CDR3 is CASSPDGTGSNSPLHF. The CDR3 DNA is TGTGCCAGCTCACCAGATGGAACAGGGTCGAATTCACCCCTCCACTTT. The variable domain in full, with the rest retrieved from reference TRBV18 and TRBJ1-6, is NAGVMQNPRHLVRRRGQEARLRCSPMKGHSHVYWYRQLPEEGLKFMVYLQKENIIDESGMPKERFSAEFPKEGPSILRIQQVVRGDSAAYFCASSPDGTGSNSPLHFGNGTRLTVT.

CDR3 DNA: TGTGCCAGCAGCCAAACGAAGGGGAAAAGTGAAGCTTTCTTT. This encodes CASSQTKGKSEAFF. The chain joins TRBV3-1 (or the pseudogene TRBV3-2) to TRBJ1-1; possibly TRBD1 for D (5 bases). Trimming cost V 2 bases and J 7 bases, with 14 bases left between them. From germline, CDR1 is LGHDT and CDR2 YNNKEL (reference sequence). This CDR3 has 14 residues.

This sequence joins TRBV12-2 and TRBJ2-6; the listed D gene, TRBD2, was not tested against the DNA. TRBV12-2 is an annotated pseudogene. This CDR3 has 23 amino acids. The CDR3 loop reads CASRLGRGDSSLKTCSGANVLTF. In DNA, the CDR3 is TGTGCAAGTCGCCTGGGGCGGGGAGACTCTTCCTTAAAAACATGCTCTGGGGCCAACGTCCTGACTTTC.

This CDR3 reads CASSPPGDRNTIYF. The CDR3 nucleotides read TGTGCCAGCAGCCCCCCAGGGGATAGGAACACCATATATTTT. V usage is TRBV7-2 and J usage is TRBJ1-3; the D gene is possibly TRBD1 (6 bases). The V gene lost 5 bases and the J gene lost 7 bases, with 15 bases spanning the gap. CDR1 and CDR2 from the germline V gene are SGHTA and FQGNSA. The CDR3 contains 14 residues.

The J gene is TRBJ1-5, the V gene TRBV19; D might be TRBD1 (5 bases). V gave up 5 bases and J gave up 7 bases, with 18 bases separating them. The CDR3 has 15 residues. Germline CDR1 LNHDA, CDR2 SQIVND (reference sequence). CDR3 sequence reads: CASSLGTRRGQPQHF. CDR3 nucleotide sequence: TGTGCCAGTAGTTTGGGGACCCGCCGGGGGCAGCCCCAGCATTTT. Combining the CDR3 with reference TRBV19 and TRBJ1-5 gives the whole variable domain DGGITQSPKYLFRKEGQNVTLSCEQNLNHDAMYWYRQDPGQGLRLIYYSQIVNDFQKGDIAEGYSVSREKKESFPLTVTSAQKNPTAFYLCASSLGTRRGQPQHFGDGTRLSIL.

The CDR3 reads CASSIQGNEQFF. DNA for the CDR3: TGTGCCAGCAGCATACAGGGCAATGAGCAGTTCTTC. The rearrangement uses TRBV6-5 and TRBJ2-1; a possible D gene is TRBD1 (6 bases). Germline V gene lookup returns CDR1 MNHEY and CDR2 SVGAGI. The CDR3 length is 12 residues. Trimming pared 6 bases from V and 6 bases from J, leaving 9 bases between.

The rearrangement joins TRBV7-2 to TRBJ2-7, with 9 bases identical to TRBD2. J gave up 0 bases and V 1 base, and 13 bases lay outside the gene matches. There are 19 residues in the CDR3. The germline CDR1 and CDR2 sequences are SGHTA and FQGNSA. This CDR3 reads CASSLVGRWRGGSSYEQYF. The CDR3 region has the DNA TGTGCCAGCAGCTTAGTGGGTCGATGGCGGGGGGGCAGCTCCTACGAGCAGTACTTC.

The DNA of the CDR3 is TGTGCCAGCAGATCCGGGACAGGGACAGATACGCAGTATTTT. Residues: CASRSGTGTDTQYF. The V and J genes are TRBV28 and TRBJ2-3; 9 positions match TRBD1. After removal of 6 bases from V and 3 bases from J, the junction contained 4 bases not matched to a gene. The V gene's germline CDR1 is MDHEN and CDR2 SYDVKM. The CDR3 is made up of 14 amino acids.

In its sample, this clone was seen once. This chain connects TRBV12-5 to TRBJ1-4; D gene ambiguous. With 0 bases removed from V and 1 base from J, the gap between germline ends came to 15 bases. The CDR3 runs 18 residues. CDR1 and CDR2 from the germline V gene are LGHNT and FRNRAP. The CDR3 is CASGLVSGRRVTNEKLFF. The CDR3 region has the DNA TGTGCTAGTGGTTTGGTTTCCGGGAGGCGGGTAACTAATGAAAAACTGTTTTTT.

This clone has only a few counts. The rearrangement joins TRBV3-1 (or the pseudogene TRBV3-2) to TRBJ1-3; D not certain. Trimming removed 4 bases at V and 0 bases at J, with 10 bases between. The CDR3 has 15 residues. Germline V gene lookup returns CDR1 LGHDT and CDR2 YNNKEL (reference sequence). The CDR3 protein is CASSLTSGSGNTIYF. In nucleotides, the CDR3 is TGTGCCAGCAGCCTGACTTCTGGCTCTGGAAACACCATATATTTT.

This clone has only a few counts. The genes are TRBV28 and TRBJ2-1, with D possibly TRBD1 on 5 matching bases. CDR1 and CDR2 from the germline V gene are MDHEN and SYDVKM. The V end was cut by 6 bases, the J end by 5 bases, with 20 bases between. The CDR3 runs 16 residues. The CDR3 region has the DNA TGTGCCAGCAGAGACCCGACAGCCTTCCCCAACAATGAGCAGTTCTTC. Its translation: CASRDPTAFPNNEQFF. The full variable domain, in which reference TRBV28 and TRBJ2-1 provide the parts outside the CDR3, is DVKVTQSSRYLVKRTGEKVFLECVQDMDHENMFWYRQDPGLGLRLIYFSYDVKMKEKGDIPEGYSVSREKKERFSLILESASTNQTSMYLCASRDPTAFPNNEQFFGPGTRLTVL.

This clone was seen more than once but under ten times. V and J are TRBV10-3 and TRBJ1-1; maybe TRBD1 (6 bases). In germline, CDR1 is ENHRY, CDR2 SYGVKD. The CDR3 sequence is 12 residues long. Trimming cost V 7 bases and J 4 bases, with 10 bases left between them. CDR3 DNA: TGTGCCATCACAGGGGATGGCACTGAAGCTTTCTTT. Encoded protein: CAITGDGTEAFF.

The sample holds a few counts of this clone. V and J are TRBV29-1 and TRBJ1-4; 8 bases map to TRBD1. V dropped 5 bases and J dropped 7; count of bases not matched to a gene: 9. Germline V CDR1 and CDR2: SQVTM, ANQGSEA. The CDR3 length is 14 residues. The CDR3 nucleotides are TGCAGCGTTTCCATCCAGGGGGCGGTTGAAAAACTGTTTTTT. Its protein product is CSVSIQGAVEKLFF.

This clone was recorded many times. The CDR3: CASTRTGTGVDEQYF. As DNA, the CDR3 is TGTGCCAGCACCCGGACCGGGACAGGGGTAGACGAGCAGTACTTC. The chain joins TRBV11-3 to TRBJ2-7, with 10 bases identical to TRBD1. V lost 7 bases, J lost 5 bases, and 11 bases stayed unmatched. Germline CDR1 SGHNT, CDR2 YENEEA. The CDR3 runs to 15 residues.

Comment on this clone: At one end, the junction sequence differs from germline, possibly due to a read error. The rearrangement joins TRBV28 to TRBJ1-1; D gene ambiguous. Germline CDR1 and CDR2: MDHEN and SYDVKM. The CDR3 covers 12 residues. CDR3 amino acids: CASSLFRQTLYF. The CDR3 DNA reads TGTGCCAGCAGTTTATTCCGACAAACCCTATACTTT.

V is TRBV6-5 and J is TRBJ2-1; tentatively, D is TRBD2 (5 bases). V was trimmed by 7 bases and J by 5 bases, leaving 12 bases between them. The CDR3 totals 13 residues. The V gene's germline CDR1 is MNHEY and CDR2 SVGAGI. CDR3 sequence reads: CASTRGGHNEQFF. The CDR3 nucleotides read TGTGCCAGCACTCGAGGAGGACACAATGAGCAGTTCTTC.

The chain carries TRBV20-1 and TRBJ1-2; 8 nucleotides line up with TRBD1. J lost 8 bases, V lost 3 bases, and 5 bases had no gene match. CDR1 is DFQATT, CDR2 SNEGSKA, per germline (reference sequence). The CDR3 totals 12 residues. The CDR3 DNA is TGCAGTGCTAGTTTGGACAGGGAAGGCTACACCTTC. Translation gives CSASLDREGYTF.

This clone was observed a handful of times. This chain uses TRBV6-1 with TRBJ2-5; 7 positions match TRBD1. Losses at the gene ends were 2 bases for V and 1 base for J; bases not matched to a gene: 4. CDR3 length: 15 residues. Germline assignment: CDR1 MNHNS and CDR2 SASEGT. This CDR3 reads CASSENRGPQETQYF. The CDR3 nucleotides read TGTGCCAGCAGTGAAAACAGGGGACCCCAAGAGACCCAGTACTTC.

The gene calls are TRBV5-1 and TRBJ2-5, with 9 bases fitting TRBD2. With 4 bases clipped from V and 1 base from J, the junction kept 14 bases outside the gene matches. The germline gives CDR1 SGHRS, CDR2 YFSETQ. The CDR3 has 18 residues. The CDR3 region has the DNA TGCGCCAGCAGCCCTGGGCGGGGGCTAGCGGGGTTCCAAGAGACCCAGTACTTC. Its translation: CASSPGRGLAGFQETQYF.